These 14 T cell receptor beta chains share one sample of origin, sequenced in a study of blood T cell repertoires in COVID-19. Sequencing was performed with immunoSEQ multiplex PCR; in TCRdb, only in-frame clones are kept and a portion is missing. The table includes over 200,000 clones, approximately 91% detected once. The sequenced sample was peripheral blood. These receptor sequences come from a woman aged 55-75 years with acute or convalescent COVID-19.

As DNA, the CDR3 is TGCGCCAGCAGCCGAGCTCACCAGGGGGGCAGCAATCAGCCCCAGCATTTT. Translation: CASSRAHQGGSNQPQHF. The V gene is TRBV4-1, the J gene TRBJ1-5; TRBD1 agrees at 7 bases. Germline V lookup: CDR1 MGHRA, CDR2 YSYEKL. The CDR3 has 17 residues. V shed 4 bases, J shed 1 base, and the junction held 10 bases outside the gene matches.

A word on this clone: This same CDR3 is encoded by further DNA sequences in the sample. This sequence joins TRBV19 and TRBJ1-5; TRBD1 matches 7 bases. Germline V gene sequence: CDR1 LNHDA, CDR2 SQIVND (reference sequence). The CDR3 runs 14 residues. The ends lost 5 bases at V and 1 base at J; junction bases unmatched: 2. This CDR3 is CASSLTGSNQPQHF. The CDR3 DNA follows: TGTGCCAGTAGTCTGACAGGGAGCAATCAGCCCCAGCATTTT.

The V gene is TRBV6-5, the J gene TRBJ1-3; 7 bases map to TRBD1. This CDR3 has 14 residues. From germline, CDR1 is MNHEY and CDR2 SVGAGI. The junction had 6 bases not matched to a gene; V was cut back by 6 bases and J by 4 bases. CDR3 residues: CASRPDRAGNTIYF. The CDR3 region has the DNA TGTGCCAGCAGACCCGACAGGGCGGGAAACACCATATATTTT.

DNA of the CDR3: TGTGCCAGCAGCCAACTTACTGGGGGGGGCAACTATGGCTACACCTTC. Protein product: CASSQLTGGGNYGYTF. The gene calls are TRBV7-6 and TRBJ1-2, with D possibly matching TRBD1 (6 bases). Trimming removed 5 bases at V and 2 bases at J, with 18 bases between. The CDR3 spans 16 residues. From germline, CDR1 is SGHVS and CDR2 FNYEAQ.

This chain connects TRBV7-2 to TRBJ2-7; TRBD2 matches 8 bases. The germline V gene has CDR1 SGHTA and CDR2 FQGNSA. V lost 0 bases to trimming and J lost 3 bases; unmatched junction nucleotides: 4. The length of the CDR3 is 15 residues. CDR3 in amino acids: CASSLATGGHYEQYF. CDR3 DNA sequence: TGTGCCAGCAGCTTAGCTACGGGAGGGCACTACGAGCAGTACTTC.

The chain carries TRBV5-1 and TRBJ1-4; 11 nucleotides align to TRBD1. Germline loops: CDR1 SGHRS, CDR2 YFSETQ. The CDR3 runs 16 residues. J gave up 7 bases and V 3 bases, and 8 bases lay outside the gene matches. CDR3 residues: CASSSGQGAIGEKLFF. CDR3 DNA: TGCGCCAGCAGCTCCGGACAGGGGGCTATAGGTGAAAAACTGTTTTTT. Together with reference TRBV5-1 and TRBJ1-4, the CDR3 gives the full variable domain: KAGVTQTPRYLIKTRGQQVTLSCSPISGHRSVSWYQQTPGQGLQFLFEYFSETQRNKGNFPGRFSGRQFSNSRSEMNVSTLELGDSALYLCASSSGQGAIGEKLFFGSGTQLSVL.

The chain couples TRBV2 to TRBJ2-3, with TRBD2 matching 7 bases. CDR1 is SNHLY, CDR2 FYNNEI, per germline. The CDR3 is 13 amino acids. Trimming cost V 8 bases and J 6 bases; bases outside gene matches: 8. The CDR3 DNA is TGTGCCAGCGGGAGGGCTGGGGCGGATACGCAGTATTTT. Translation: CASGRAGADTQYF.

This chain connects TRBV19 to TRBJ1-5; a possible D gene is TRBD1 (5 bases). The CDR3 contains 16 residues. Germline CDR1 LNHDA, CDR2 SQIVND (reference sequence). The V and J ends lost 2 bases and 0 bases respectively, with 11 bases between them. CDR3: CASSIMWGVSNQPQHF. The CDR3 coding sequence is TGTGCCAGTAGTATAATGTGGGGGGTTAGCAATCAGCCCCAGCATTTT.

The J gene is TRBJ1-1, the V gene TRBV7-3, with 9 bases that match TRBD1. The germline V gene has CDR1 SGHTA and CDR2 FQGTGA. CDR3 length: 16 amino acids. Unmatched junction bases numbered 7, after V lost 1 base and J lost 4 bases. CDR3 nucleotide sequence: TGTGCCAGCAGCTTAAGGCCAGCGACAGGGGGCACTGAAGCTTTCTTT. Its protein is CASSLRPATGGTEAFF.

V gene TRBV6-5 combines with J gene TRBJ1-6; 11 bases match TRBD1. The CDR3 totals 15 residues. Per the germline V gene, CDR1 is MNHEY and CDR2 is SVGAGI. The J segment lost 7 bases and the V segment lost 5 bases, leaving 4 bases of the junction unmatched. Here the CDR3 reads CASSTGQGANSPLHF. CDR3 coding DNA: TGTGCCAGCAGTACCGGACAGGGGGCGAATTCACCCCTCCACTTT.

The chain has TRBV6-2 or TRBV6-3 and TRBJ1-5; 7 bases map to TRBD1. The CDR3 sequence is 16 residues long. The germline V gene has CDR1 MNHEY and CDR2 SVGEGT. Germline trimming cut 6 bases from V and 6 bases from J; bases unmatched to any gene: 14. Written as DNA, the CDR3 is TGTGCCAGCAGCCTTGACAGGGTTGTTGGAACTCAGCCCCAGCATTTT. Translated: CASSLDRVVGTQPQHF.

The chain joins TRBV30 to TRBJ2-6, with 7 bases matching TRBD2. In germline, CDR1 is GTSNPN, CDR2 SVGIG (reference sequence). The CDR3 sequence is 15 residues long. The V segment lost 2 bases and the J segment 4 bases; nucleotides outside the gene matches: 5. CDR3 in DNA: TGTGCCTGGAGTAGCGGGACGTTGGGGGCCAACGTCCTGACTTTC. Translated, it gives CAWSSGTLGANVLTF. Full variable domain (remainder filled in from reference TRBV30 and TRBJ2-6): SQTIHQWPATLVQPVGSPLSLECTVEGTSNPNLYWYRQAAGRGLQLLFYSVGIGQISSEVPQNLSASRPQDRQFILSSKKLLLSDSGFYLCAWSSGTLGANVLTFGAGSRLTVL.

The rearrangement uses TRBV27 and TRBJ2-1, with 7 bases identical to TRBD2. V dropped 9 bases and J dropped 2; count of bases not matched to a gene: 7. The CDR3 totals 14 residues. CDR1 is MNHEY and CDR2 is SMNVEV in the germline V gene (reference sequence). The CDR3 is CASSYRGAYNEQFF. In nucleotides, the CDR3 is TGTGCCAGTTCATACCGGGGGGCCTACAATGAGCAGTTCTTC.

The chain is built from TRBV18 and TRBJ2-7, with 8 bases lining up with TRBD1. CDR1 KGHSH and CDR2 LQKENI come from the germline V gene. This CDR3 contains 17 residues. V was pared by 3 bases and J by 6 bases, with 16 bases of the junction left unmatched. The CDR3 protein is CASSPLGTGGVSGEQYF. CDR3 nucleotide sequence: TGTGCCAGCTCACCTCTCGGGACAGGCGGTGTTTCGGGCGAGCAGTACTTC. Full variable domain (rest looked up from reference TRBV18 and TRBJ2-7): NAGVMQNPRHLVRRRGQEARLRCSPMKGHSHVYWYRQLPEEGLKFMVYLQKENIIDESGMPKERFSAEFPKEGPSILRIQQVVRGDSAAYFCASSPLGTGGVSGEQYFGPGTRLTVT.